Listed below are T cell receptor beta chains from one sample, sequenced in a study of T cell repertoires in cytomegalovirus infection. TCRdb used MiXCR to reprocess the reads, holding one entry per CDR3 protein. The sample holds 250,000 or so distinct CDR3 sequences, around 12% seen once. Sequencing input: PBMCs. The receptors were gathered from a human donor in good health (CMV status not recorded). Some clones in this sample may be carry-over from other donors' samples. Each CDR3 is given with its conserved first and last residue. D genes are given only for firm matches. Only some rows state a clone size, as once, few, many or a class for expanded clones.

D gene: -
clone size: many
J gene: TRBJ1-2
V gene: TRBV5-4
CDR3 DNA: TGTGCCAGCAGCTCCATCCTCGACAGCCTCTATGGCTACACCTTC
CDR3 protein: CASSSILDSLYGYTF

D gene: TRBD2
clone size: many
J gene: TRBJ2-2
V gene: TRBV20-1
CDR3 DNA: TGCAGTGCTAGAGACGGGACTAGTACCACCGGGGAGCTGTTTTTT
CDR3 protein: CSARDGTSTTGELFF

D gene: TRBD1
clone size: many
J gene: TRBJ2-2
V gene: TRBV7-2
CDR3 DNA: TGTGCCAGCAGCTTGGGGGACAGGGGGGGTTTGGCCACCGGGGAGCTGTTTTTT
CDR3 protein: CASSLGDRGGLATGELFF

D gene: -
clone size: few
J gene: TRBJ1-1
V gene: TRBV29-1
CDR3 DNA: TGCAGCGTTGCCAGAGTAACTGAAGCTTTCTTT
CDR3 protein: CSVARVTEAFF

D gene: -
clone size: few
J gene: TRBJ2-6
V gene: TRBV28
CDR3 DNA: TGTGCCAGCGCTGATGGGGTTCTGAAAGGTCGGGCTGGGGCCAACGTCCTGACTTTC
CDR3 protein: CASADGVLKGRAGANVLTF

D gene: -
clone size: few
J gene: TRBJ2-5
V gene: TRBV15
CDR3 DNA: TGTGCCACCAGCAGAGCAGGGACCCAAGAGACCCAGTACTTC
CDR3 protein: CATSRAGTQETQYF

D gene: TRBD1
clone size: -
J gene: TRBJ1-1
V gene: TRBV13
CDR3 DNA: TGTGCCAGCAGCCGACGGACAGGCCAATCGAACACTGAAGCTTTCTTT
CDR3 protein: CASSRRTGQSNTEAFF

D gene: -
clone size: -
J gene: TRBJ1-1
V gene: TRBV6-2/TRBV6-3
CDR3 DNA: TGTGCCAGCCGCGACTATAACACTGAAGCTTTCTTT
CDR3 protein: CASRDYNTEAFF

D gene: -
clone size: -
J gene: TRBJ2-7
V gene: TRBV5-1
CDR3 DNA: TGCGCCAGCAGCAATGGAGGGGGGCCGGGCTTAAGGGAGCAGTACTTC
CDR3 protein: CASSNGGGPGLREQYF

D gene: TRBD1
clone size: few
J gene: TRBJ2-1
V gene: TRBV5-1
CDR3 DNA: TGCGCCAGCAGCTGGACCGGGACAGCAAATAACAATGAGCAGTTCTTC
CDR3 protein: CASSWTGTANNNEQFF

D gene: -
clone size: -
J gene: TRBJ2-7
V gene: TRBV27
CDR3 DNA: TGTGCTTTGGGGGAGTACTACGAGCAGTACTTC
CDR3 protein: CALGEYYEQYF

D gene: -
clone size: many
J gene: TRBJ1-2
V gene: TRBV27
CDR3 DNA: TGTGCCAGCAGTTCCCTCTCCGACAGCAACTATGGCTACACCTTC
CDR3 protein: CASSSLSDSNYGYTF

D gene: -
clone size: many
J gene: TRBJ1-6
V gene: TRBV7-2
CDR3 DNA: TGTGCCAGCAGCGTCTACAGCTCCTATAATTCACCCCTCCACTTT
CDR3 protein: CASSVYSSYNSPLHF

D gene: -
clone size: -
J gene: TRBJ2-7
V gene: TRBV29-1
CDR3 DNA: TGCAGCGTAACTGGGAGCTCCTACGAGCAGTACTTC
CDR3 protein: CSVTGSSYEQYF

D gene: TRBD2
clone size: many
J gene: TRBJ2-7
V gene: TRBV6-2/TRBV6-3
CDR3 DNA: TGTGCCAGCAGTTCCGGGGAGGGACGGACCTACGAGCAGTACTTC
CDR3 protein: CASSSGEGRTYEQYF

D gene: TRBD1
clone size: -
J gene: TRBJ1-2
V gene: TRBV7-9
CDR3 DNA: TGTGCCAGCACCCCAGGGAGGGGGCCTGTCTATGGCTACACCTTC
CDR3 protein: CASTPGRGPVYGYTF

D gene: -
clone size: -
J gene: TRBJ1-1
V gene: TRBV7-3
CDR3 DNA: TGTGCCAGCGGCTTAACTCCAGGGGAGAGCACTGAAGCTTTCTTT
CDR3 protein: CASGLTPGESTEAFF

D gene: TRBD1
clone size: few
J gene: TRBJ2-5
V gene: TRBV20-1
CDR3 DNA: TGCAGTGCTTACCGGGACAGCCAAGAGACCCAGTACTTC
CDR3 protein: CSAYRDSQETQYF

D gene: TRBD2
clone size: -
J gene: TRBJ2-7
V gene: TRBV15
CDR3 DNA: TGTGCCACCAGCAGGACTAGCGGGGGCTACGAGCAGTACTTC
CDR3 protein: CATSRTSGGYEQYF

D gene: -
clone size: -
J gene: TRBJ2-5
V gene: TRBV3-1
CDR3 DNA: TGTGCCAGCAGCCAATCTCTGGAGACAGGAGGGGAGACCCAGTACTTC
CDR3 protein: CASSQSLETGGETQYF

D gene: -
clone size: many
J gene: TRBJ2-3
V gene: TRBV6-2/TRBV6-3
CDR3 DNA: TGTGCCAGCAGTTACCCAGACGGATACACAGATACGCAGTATTTT
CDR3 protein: CASSYPDGYTDTQYF

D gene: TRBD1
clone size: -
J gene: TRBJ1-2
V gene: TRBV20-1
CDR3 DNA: TGCAGTGCGTTTCCGGGACAGGAGGGGGGCTACACCTTC
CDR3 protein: CSAFPGQEGGYTF

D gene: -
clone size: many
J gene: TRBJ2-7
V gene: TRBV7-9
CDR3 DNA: TGTGCCAGCAGCTTTTTGGACAGCCTCCACGAGCAGTACTTC
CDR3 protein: CASSFLDSLHEQYF

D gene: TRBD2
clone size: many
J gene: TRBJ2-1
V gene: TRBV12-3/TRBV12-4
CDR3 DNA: TGTGCCAGCAGTACCGGACTAGCGGGAGGGACTGAGCAGTTCTTC
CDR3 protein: CASSTGLAGGTEQFF

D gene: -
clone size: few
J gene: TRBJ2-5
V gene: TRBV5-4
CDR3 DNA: TGTGCCAGCAGCTTGGAACAGGCCTACCAAGAGACCCAGTACTTC
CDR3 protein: CASSLEQAYQETQYF

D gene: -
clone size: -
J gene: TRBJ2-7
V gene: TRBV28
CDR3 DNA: TGTGCCAGCAGTTTATCCGGCTGGGGCTACGAGCAGTACTTC
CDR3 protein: CASSLSGWGYEQYF

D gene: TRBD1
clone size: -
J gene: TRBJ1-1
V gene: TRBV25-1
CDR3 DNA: TGTGCCAGCAGTTTAAAACAGGGGGCGGGAGCTTTCTTT
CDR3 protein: CASSLKQGAGAFF

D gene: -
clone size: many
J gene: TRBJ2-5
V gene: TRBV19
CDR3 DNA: TGTGCCAGTAGTAAGGACCGAGAAGAGACCCAGTACTTC
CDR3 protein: CASSKDREETQYF

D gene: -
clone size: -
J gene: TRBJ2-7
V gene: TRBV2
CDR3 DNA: TGTGCCAGCAGGCGTTACTACGAGCAGTACTTC
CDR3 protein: CASRRYYEQYF

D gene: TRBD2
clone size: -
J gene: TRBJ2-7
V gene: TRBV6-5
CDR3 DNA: TGTGCCAGCAGTTACTCGGGACTAGCGGGGACCTACGAGCAGTACTTC
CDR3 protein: CASSYSGLAGTYEQYF

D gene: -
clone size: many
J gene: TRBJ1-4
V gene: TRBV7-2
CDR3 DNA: TGTGCCAGCAGGGGGGCGCGGAATGAAAAACTGTTTTTT
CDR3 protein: CASRGARNEKLFF

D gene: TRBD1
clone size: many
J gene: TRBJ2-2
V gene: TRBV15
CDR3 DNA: TGTGCCACCAGAAGGTCGGAGACAGGGCTGACCGGGGAGCTGTTTTTT
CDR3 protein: CATRRSETGLTGELFF

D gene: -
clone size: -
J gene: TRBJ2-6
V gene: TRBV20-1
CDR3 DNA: TGCAGTGCGCTGTCTGCCTCTGGGGCCAACGTCCTGACTTTC
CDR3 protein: CSALSASGANVLTF

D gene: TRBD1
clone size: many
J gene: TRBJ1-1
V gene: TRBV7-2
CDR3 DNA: TGTGCCAGCGGTCAGGGGGTCCCTGAAGCTTTCTTT
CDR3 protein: CASGQGVPEAFF

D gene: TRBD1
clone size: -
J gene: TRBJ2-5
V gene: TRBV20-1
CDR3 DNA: TGCAGTGGGACGCCGGGACAGGGGCCAGAGACCCAGTACTTC
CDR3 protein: CSGTPGQGPETQYF

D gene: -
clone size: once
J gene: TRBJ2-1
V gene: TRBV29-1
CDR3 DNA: TGCAGCGTTAGTGAAGGGTCCTACAATGAGCAGTTCTTC
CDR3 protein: CSVSEGSYNEQFF

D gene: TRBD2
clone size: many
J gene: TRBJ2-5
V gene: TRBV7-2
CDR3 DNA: TGTGCCAGCAGACCCCCGAGAGGAAGCGGGAGAGGGGAGACCCAGTACTTC
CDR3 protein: CASRPPRGSGRGETQYF

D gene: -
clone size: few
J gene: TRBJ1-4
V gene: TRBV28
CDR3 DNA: TGTGCCAGCAGTTCACAGGGAACTAATGAAAAACTGTTTTTT
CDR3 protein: CASSSQGTNEKLFF

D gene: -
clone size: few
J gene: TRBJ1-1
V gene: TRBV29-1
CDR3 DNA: TGCAGCGCCGCGTCCGGCAACACTGAAGCTTTCTTT
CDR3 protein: CSAASGNTEAFF

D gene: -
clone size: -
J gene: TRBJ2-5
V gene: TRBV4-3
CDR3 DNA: TGCGCCAGCAGCCAAGAGGCGGCCCCGGGCCAAGAGACCCAGTACTTC
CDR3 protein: CASSQEAAPGQETQYF

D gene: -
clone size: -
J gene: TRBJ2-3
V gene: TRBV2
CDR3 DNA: TGTGCCAGCATCCCTTCGGCTAGCACAGATACGCAGTATTTT
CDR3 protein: CASIPSASTDTQYF

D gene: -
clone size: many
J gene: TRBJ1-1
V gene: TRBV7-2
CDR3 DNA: TGTGCCAGCAGCTTAGCGGGGGTGAAAACTGAAGCTTTCTTT
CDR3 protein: CASSLAGVKTEAFF

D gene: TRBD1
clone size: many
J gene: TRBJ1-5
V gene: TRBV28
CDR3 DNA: TGTGCCAGCAGTTTAAGGGCGGGACAGGGGGTAGCGGGGCTCAATCAGCCCCAGCATTTT
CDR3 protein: CASSLRAGQGVAGLNQPQHF

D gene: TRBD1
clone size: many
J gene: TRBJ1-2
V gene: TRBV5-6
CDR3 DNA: TGTGCCAGCAGCTCCCCCGGGACAGGGTCCTATGGCTACACCTTC
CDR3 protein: CASSSPGTGSYGYTF

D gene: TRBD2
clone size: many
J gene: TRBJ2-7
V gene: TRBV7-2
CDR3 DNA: TGTGCCAGCAGCAATAGCGGGAGGGCCTACGAGCAGTACTTC
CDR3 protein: CASSNSGRAYEQYF

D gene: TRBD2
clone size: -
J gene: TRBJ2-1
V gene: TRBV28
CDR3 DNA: TGTGCCAGCAGCACCCTCTCCGGGACTAGCGGGAGTAATGAGCAGTTCTTC
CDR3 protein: CASSTLSGTSGSNEQFF

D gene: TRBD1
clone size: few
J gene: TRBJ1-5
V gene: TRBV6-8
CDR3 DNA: TGTGCCAGCAGTGCTGACAGGGGAAATCAGCCCCAGCATTTT
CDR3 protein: CASSADRGNQPQHF

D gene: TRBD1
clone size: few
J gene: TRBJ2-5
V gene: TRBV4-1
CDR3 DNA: TGCGCCAGCAGCCACTCCGGGACAGGTGAAGAGACCCAGTACTTC
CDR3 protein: CASSHSGTGEETQYF

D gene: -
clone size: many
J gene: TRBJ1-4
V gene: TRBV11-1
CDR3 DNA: TGTGCCAGCAGCTACGACAGCGTGAACGAAAAACTGTTTTTT
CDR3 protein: CASSYDSVNEKLFF

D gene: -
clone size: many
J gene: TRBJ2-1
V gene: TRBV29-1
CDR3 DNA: TGCAGCGTTGAATTTTTCTCCTACAATGAGCAGTTCTTC
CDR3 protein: CSVEFFSYNEQFF

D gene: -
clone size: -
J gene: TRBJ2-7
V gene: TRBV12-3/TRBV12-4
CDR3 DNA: TGTGCCAGCAGGCAGGCGGCAGCCAACCACGAGCAGTACTTC
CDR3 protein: CASRQAAANHEQYF

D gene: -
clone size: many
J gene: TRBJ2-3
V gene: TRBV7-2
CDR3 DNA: TGTGCCAGCAGCTTACTCCGACTAGACTCCACAGATACGCAGTATTTT
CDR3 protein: CASSLLRLDSTDTQYF